This T cell receptor beta chain emerged from a study of OX40 agonist ivuxolimab in advanced cancers. Across the whole study: Ivuxolimab, an antibody acting as an agonist of OX40 (CD134), was used to treat patients. Three patients, one with hepatocellular carcinoma and two with cutaneous melanoma, responded partially.

Worth noting for this clone: The antigen remains undetermined.

Deletions cut 8 bases from V and 6 bases from J, with 15 bases between. Per germline, CDR1 SGHAT and CDR2 FQNNGV. This CDR3 spans 13 amino acids. Study-wide points: Both CD4+ and CD8+ T cell populations in blood had undergone clonal expansion by week 6 at 0.1 to 3.0 mg/kg.

The data were produced by immunoSEQ multiplex PCR, yet TCRdb's version contains in-frame clones alone and is incomplete. The repertoire consists of approximately 91,000 clones, with around 88% occurring once and the leading ten covering 0.5% to 0.55%. Specimen: CD4+ or CD8+ T cells sorted from blood, collected in a trial of the OX40 agonist ivuxolimab. The source is an adult with an advanced solid tumor such as melanoma, head and neck, liver or kidney cancer. The chain joins TRBV11-2 to TRBJ2-3; the D call may be TRBD1 or TRBD2 (5 bases each). The CDR3, as DNA: TGTGCCAGCTCTGGGGGAACCGGGGATACGCAGTATTTT. Translated, it gives CASSGGTGDTQYF.